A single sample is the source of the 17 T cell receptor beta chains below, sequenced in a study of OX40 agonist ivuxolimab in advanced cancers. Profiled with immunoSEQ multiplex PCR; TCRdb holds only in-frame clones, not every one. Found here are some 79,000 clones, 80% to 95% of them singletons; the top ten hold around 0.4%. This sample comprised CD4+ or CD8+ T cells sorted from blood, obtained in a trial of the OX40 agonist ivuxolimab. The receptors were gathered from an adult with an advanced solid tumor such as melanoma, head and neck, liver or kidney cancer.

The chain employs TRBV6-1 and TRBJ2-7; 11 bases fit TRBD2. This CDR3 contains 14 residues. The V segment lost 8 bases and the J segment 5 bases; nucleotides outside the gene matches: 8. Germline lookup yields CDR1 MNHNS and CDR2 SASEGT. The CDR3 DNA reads TGTGCCAGCCTCCCCACTAGCGGGAGTGACGAGCAGTACTTC. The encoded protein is CASLPTSGSDEQYF.

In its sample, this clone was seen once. The CDR3 coding sequence is TGCGCCAGCAGCCAAGCTGCGGCTAGCGGGAGGCTAACCTCCTACAATGAGCAGTTCTTC. This sequence encodes CASSQAAASGRLTSYNEQFF. The chain has TRBV4-3 and TRBJ2-1; 11 nucleotides align to TRBD2. Germline assignment: CDR1 LGHNA and CDR2 YSLEER. Unmatched junction bases numbered 11, after V lost 1 base and J lost 0 bases. The CDR3 runs 20 residues.

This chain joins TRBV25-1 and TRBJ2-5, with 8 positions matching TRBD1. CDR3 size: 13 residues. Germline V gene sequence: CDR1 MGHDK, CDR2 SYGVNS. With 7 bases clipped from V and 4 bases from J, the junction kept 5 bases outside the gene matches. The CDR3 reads CASMGQVGETQYF. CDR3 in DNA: TGTGCCAGCATGGGACAGGTTGGAGAGACCCAGTACTTC.

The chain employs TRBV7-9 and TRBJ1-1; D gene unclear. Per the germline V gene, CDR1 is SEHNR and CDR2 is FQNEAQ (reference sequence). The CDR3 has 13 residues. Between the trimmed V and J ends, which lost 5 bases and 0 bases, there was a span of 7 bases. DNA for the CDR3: TGTGCCAGCAGCCCCTCGTTGAACACTGAAGCTTTCTTT. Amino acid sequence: CASSPSLNTEAFF.

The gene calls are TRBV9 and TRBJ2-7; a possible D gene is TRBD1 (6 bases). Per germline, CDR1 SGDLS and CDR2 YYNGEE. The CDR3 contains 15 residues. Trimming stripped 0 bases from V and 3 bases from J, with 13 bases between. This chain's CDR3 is CASSVAGVGGYEQYF. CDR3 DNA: TGTGCCAGCAGCGTAGCTGGAGTAGGGGGCTACGAGCAGTACTTC.

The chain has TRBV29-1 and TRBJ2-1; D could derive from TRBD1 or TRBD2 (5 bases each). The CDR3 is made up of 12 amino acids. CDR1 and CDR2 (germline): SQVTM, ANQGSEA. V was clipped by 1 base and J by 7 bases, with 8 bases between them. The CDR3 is CSVEGGSNEQFF. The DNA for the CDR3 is TGCAGCGTTGAAGGGGGGTCGAATGAGCAGTTCTTC.

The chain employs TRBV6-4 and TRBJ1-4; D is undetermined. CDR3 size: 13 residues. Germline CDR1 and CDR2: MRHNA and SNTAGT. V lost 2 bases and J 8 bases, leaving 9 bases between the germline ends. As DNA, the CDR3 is TGTGCCAGCAGTGACCGACCCGGCGAAAAACTGTTTTTT. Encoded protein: CASSDRPGEKLFF.

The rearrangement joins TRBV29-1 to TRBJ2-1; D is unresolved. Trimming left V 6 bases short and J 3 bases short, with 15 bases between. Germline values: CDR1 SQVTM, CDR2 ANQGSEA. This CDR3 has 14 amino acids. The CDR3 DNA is TGCAGCGTCGAGCCCAAGGGTCACTACAATGAGCAGTTCTTC. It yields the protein CSVEPKGHYNEQFF.

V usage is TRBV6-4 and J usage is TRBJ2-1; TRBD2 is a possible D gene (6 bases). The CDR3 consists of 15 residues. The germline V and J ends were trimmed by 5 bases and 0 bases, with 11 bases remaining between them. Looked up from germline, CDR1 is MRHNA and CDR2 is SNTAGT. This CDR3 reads CASSPSASSYNEQFF. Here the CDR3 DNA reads TGTGCCAGCAGTCCTAGCGCAAGCTCCTACAATGAGCAGTTCTTC.

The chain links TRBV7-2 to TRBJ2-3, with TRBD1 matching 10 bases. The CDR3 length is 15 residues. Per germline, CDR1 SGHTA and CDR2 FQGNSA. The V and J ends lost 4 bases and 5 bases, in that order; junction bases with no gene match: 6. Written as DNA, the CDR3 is TGTGCCAGCAGCTCCGGACAGGGGGTTGTAGATACGCAGTATTTT. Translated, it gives CASSSGQGVVDTQYF.

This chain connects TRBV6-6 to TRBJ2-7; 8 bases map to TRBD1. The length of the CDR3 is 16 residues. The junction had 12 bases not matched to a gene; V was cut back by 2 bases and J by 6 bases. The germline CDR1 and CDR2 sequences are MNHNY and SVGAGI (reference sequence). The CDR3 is CASSYGGVTGVFEQYF. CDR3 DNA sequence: TGTGCCAGCAGTTACGGTGGTGTGACAGGGGTATTCGAGCAGTACTTC.

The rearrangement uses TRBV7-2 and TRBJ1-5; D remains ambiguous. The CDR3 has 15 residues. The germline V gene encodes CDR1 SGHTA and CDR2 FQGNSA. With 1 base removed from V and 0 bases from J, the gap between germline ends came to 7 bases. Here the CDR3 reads CASSLVADSNQPQHF. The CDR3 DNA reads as TGTGCCAGCAGCTTAGTAGCAGATAGCAATCAGCCCCAGCATTTT.

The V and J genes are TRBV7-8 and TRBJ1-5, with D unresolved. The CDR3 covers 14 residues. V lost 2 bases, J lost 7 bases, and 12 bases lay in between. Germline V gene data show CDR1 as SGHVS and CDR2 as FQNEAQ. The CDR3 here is CASSLFRAGQPQHF. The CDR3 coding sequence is TGTGCCAGCAGCTTATTCCGGGCGGGGCAGCCCCAGCATTTT.

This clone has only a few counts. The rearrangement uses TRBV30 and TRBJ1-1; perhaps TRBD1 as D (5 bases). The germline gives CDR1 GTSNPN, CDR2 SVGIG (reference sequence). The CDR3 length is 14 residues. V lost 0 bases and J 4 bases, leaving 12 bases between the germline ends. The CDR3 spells CAWSVLSGTTEAFF. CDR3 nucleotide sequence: TGTGCCTGGAGTGTGCTGTCAGGGACCACTGAAGCTTTCTTT.

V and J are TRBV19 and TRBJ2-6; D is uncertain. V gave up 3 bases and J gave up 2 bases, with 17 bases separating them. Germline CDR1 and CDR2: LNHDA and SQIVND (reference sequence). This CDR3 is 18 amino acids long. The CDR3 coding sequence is TGTGCCAGTAGTATTCAAGAGAACTCGGCCACTGGGGCCAACGTCCTGACTTTC. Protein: CASSIQENSATGANVLTF.

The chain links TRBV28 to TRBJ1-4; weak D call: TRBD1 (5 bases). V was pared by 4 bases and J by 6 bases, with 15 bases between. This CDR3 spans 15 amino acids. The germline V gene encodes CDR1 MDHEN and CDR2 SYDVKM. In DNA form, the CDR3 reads TGTGCCAGCAGTTCCCCCGGGACCGGTGATGAAAAACTGTTTTTT. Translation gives CASSSPGTGDEKLFF.

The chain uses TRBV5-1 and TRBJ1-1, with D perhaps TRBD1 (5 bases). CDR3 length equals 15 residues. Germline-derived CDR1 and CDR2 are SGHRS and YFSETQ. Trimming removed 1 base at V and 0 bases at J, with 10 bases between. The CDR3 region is CASSLQAGLNTEAFF. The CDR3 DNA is TGCGCCAGCAGCTTGCAGGCAGGGTTGAACACTGAAGCTTTCTTT.